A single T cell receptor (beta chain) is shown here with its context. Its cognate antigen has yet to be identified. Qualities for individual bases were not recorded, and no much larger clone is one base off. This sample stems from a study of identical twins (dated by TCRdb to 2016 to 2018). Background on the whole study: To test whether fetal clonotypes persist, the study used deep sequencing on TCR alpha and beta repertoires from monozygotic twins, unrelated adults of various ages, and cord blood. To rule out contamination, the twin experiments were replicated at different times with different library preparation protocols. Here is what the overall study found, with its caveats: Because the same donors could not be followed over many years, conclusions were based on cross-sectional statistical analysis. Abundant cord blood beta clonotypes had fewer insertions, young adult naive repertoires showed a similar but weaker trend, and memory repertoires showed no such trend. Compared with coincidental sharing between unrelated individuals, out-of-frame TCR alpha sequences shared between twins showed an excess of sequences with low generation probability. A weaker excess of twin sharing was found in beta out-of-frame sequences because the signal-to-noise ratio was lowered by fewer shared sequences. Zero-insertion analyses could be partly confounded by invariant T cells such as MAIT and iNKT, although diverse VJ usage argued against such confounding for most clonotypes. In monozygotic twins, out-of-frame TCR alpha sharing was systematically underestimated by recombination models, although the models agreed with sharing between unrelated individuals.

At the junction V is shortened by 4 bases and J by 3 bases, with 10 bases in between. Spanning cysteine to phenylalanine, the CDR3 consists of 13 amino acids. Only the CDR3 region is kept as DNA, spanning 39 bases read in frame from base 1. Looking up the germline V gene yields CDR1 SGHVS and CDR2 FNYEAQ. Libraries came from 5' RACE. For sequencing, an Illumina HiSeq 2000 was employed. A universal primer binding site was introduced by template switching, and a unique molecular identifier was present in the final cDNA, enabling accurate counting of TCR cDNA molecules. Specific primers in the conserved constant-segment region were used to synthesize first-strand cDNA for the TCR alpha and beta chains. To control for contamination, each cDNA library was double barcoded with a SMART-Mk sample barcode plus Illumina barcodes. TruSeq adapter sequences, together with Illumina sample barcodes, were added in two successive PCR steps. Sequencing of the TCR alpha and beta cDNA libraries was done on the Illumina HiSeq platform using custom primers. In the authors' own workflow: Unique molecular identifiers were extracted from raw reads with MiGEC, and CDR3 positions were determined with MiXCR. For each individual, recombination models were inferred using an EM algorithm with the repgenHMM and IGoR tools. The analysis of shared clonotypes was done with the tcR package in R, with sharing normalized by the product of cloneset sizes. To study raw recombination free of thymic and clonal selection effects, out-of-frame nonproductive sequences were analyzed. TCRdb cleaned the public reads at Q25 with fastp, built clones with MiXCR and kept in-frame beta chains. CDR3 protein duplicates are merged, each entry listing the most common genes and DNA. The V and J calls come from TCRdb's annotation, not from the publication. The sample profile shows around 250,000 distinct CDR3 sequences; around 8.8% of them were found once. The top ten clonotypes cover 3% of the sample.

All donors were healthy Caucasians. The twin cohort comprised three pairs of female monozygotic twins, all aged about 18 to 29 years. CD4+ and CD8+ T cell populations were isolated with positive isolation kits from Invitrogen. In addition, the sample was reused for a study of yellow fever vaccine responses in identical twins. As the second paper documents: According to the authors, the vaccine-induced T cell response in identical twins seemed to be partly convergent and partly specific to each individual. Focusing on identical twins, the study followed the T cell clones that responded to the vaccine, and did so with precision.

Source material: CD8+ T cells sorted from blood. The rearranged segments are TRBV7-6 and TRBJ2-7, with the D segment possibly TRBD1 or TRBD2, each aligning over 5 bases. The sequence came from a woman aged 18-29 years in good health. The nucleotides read TGTGCCAGCAGCTCTCGGGACCTCTACGAGCAGTACTTC. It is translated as CASSSRDLYEQYF.